The clone carrying this TCR beta chain was seen a single time. This sample is drawn from a study of blood T cell repertoires in COVID-19. Turning to the study itself: COVID-19 samples collected from the United States, Italy and Spain covered acute and convalescent phases. In each case, the material was cDNA or gDNA derived from T cells, B-cell-depleted T cells, or PBMCs.

Produced via immunoSEQ multiplex PCR; TCRdb's table is partial and in-frame only. Here the sample spans 270,000 or so clones, 81% being singletons. CDR3 length: 13 residues. Germline CDR1 reads SGDLS; CDR2 reads YYNGEE. V lost 0 bases and J 8 bases, leaving 9 bases between the germline ends. The chain couples TRBV9 to TRBJ2-1, with D possibly being TRBD2 (5 bases). The sample consisted of peripheral blood. The source of this sequence is a woman in her sixties with active or convalescent COVID-19. The CDR3 loop is CASSVATRDEQFF. The CDR3 nucleotides are TGTGCCAGCAGCGTAGCTACTAGGGATGAGCAGTTCTTC.